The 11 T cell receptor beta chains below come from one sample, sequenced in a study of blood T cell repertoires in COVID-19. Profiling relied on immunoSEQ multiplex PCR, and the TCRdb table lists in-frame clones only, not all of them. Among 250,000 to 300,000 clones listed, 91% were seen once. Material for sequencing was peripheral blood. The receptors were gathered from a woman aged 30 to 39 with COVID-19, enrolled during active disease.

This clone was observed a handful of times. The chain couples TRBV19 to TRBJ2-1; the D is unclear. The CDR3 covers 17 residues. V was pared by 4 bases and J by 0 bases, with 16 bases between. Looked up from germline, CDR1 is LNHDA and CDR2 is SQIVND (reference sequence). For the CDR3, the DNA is TGTGCCAGTAGTACCCGACCCCTGAGAGGCTCCTACAATGAGCAGTTCTTC. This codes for CASSTRPLRGSYNEQFF.

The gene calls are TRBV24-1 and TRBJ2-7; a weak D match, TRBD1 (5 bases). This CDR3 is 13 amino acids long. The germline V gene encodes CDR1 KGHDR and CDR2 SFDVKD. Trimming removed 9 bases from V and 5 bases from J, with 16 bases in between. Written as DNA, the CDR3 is TGTGCCACCCGGGCCAGGGATCGAGACGAGCAGTACTTC. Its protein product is CATRARDRDEQYF.

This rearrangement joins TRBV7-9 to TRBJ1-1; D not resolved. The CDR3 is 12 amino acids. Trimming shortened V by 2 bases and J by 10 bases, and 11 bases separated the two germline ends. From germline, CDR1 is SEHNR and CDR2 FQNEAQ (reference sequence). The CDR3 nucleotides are TGTGCCAGCAGCTTATTCGAGGTCGGAGCTTTCTTT. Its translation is CASSLFEVGAFF.

CDR3 loop: CARSGENTGELFF. CDR3 in DNA: TGTGCCAGGTCGGGGGAGAACACCGGGGAGCTGTTTTTT. This rearrangement joins TRBV7-2 to TRBJ2-2, with D tentatively TRBD2 (6 bases). The CDR3 spans 13 residues. Germline V gene lookup returns CDR1 SGHTA and CDR2 FQGNSA. The V end was cut by 9 bases, the J end by 1 base, with 9 bases between.

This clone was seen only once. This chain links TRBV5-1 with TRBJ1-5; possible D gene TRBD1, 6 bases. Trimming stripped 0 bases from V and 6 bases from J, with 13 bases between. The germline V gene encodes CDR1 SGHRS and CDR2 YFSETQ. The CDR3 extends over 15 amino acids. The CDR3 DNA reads TGCGCCAGCAGCTTGGGGGCGGGGGCGAGTCAGCCCCAGCATTTT. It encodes CASSLGAGASQPQHF.

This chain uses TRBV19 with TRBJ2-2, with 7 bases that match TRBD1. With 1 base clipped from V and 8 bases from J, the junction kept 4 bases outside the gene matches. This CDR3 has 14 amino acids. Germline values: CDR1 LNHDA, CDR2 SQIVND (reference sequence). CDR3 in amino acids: CASSIVGGSGELFF. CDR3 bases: TGTGCCAGTAGTATAGTAGGGGGCTCAGGGGAGCTGTTTTTT.

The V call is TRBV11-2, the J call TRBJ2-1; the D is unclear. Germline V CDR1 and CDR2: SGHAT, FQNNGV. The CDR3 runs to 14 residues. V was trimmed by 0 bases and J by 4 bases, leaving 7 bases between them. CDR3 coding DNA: TGTGCCAGCAGCTTAGAACGGGTGTACAATGAGCAGTTCTTC. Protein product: CASSLERVYNEQFF.

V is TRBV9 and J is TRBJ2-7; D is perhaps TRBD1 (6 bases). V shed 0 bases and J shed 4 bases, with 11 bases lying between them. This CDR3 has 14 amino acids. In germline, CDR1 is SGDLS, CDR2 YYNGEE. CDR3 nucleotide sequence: TGTGCCAGCAGCGTAGGTGCCAGGGGATACGAGCAGTACTTC. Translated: CASSVGARGYEQYF.

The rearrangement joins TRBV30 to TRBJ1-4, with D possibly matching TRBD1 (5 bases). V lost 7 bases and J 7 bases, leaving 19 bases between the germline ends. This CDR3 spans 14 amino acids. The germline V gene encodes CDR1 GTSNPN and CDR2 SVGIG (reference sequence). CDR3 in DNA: TGTGCCTTAAACGGCGGGACCAGCGGTGAAAAACTGTTTTTT. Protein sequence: CALNGGTSGEKLFF.

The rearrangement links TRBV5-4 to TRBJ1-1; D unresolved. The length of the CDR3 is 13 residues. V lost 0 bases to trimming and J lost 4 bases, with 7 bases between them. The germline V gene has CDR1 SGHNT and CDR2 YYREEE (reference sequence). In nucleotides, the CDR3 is TGTGCCAGCAGCTTGGGGGCGAGCACTGAAGCTTTCTTT. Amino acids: CASSLGASTEAFF.

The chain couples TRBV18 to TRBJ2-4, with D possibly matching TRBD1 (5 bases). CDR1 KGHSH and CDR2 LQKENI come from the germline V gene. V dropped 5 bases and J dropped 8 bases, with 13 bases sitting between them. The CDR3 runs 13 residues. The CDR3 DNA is TGTGCCAGCTCAGGCTCCAGGGAAGACATTCAGTACTTC. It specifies CASSGSREDIQYF.